The clone carrying this T cell receptor (beta chain) was detected only a few times. These data come from a study of blood T cell repertoires in COVID-19. Study details: The United States, Italy and Spain supplied acute and convalescent COVID-19 samples.

Per the study methods: Estimated nucleated cell counts came from reference gene primer amplification. Libraries were prepared by immunoSEQ multiplex PCR; TCRdb keeps only in-frame clonotypes and omits some of them. D and trimming were read from the DNA, whereas the V and J calls and clone size are those reported in that table. Found here are tens of thousands of clones, about 81% of them singletons; the top ten hold roughly 13%. V was shortened by 4 bases and J by 4 bases, with 12 bases between the two germline ends. Looked up from germline, CDR1 is SGHNT and CDR2 is YYREEE (reference sequence). This CDR3 has 13 amino acids.

The chain employs TRBV5-4 and TRBJ2-7, with unresolved D. This clonotype originated in an elderly woman with acute or convalescent COVID-19. The sample consisted of peripheral blood. The CDR3 sequence: CASSPAGFYEQYF. CDR3 DNA sequence: TGTGCCAGCAGCCCGGCAGGATTTTACGAGCAGTACTTC. Drawing the rest from reference TRBV5-4 and TRBJ2-7, the complete variable domain is ETGVTQSPTHLIKTRGQQVTLRCSSQSGHNTVSWYQQALGQGPQFIFQYYREEENGRGNFPPRFSGLQFPNYSSELNVNALELDDSALYLCASSPAGFYEQYFGPGTRLTVT.